This T cell receptor beta chain originates from a study of cytomegalovirus exposure and HLA in healthy donors. Clones were sequenced by immunoSEQ multiplex PCR, and TCRdb holds only the in-frame ones, with some missing. Here the sample spans roughly 170,000 clones, approximately 84% being singletons. Study conclusions and caveats: Subsequent analysis found a tendency for first-cohort TCR clusters to co-occur within the 120 or so validation repertoires.

Remarks on this clone: Antigen unknown.

The source of this sequence is a woman younger than 30 in good health and CMV-seropositive. The sequenced material came from PBMCs.

The CDR3 region is CASSQSPGASNQPQHF. The CDR3 nucleotides read TGCGCCAGCAGCCAAAGTCCAGGGGCAAGCAATCAGCCCCAGCATTTT. The chain links TRBV4-1 to TRBJ1-5; weak D call: TRBD1 (6 bases). CDR3 length: 16 amino acids. Germline V gene lookup returns CDR1 MGHRA and CDR2 YSYEKL. The V and J ends lost 2 bases and 1 base respectively, with 12 bases between them.